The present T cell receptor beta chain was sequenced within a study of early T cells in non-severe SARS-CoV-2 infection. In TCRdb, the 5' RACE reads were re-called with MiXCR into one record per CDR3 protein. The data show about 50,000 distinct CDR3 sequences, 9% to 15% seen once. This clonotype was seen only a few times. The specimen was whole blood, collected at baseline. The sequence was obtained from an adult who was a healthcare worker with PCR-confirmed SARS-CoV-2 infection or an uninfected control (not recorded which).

The CDR3 here is CASSYPRDGKNEQYF. CDR3 sequence (DNA): TGTGCCAGCAGTTACCCGAGGGACGGGAAAAACGAGCAGTACTTC. The chain uses TRBV6-5 and TRBJ2-7; TRBD1 or TRBD2 may be the D gene (5 bases each). Per the germline V gene, CDR1 is MNHEY and CDR2 is SVGAGI. This CDR3 contains 15 residues. V lost 2 bases and J lost 5, with 16 bases in between.